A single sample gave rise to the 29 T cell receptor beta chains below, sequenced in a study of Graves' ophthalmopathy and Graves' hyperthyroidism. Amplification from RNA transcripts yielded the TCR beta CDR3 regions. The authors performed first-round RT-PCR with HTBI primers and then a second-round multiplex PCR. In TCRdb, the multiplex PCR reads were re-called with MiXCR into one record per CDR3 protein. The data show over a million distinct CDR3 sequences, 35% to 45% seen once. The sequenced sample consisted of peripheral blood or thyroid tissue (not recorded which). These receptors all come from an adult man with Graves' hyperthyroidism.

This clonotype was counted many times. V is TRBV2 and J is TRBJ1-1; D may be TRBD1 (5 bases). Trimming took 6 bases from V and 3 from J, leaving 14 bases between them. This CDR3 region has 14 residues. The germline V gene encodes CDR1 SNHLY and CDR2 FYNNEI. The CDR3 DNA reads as TGTGCCAGCAGAGACTGGGGGGGAGACACTGAAGCTTTCTTT. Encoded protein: CASRDWGGDTEAFF. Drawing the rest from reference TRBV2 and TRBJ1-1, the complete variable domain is EPEVTQTPSHQVTQMGQEVILRCVPISNHLYFYWYRQILGQKVEFLVSFYNNEISEKSEIFDDQFSVERPDGSNFTLKIRSTKLEDSAMYFCASRDWGGDTEAFFGQGTRLTVV.

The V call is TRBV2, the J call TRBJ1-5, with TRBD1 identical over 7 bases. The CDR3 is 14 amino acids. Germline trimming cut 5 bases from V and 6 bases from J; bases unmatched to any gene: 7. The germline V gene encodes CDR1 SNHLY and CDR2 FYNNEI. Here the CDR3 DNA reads TGTGCCAGCAGTCGAATTGGACAGGCTCAGCCCCAGCATTTT. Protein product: CASSRIGQAQPQHF.

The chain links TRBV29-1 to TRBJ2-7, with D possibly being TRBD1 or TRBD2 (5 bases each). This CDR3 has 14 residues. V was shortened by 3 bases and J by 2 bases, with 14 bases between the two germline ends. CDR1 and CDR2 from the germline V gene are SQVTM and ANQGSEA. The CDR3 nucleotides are TGCAGCGTTGACGTGATGGGGGAGACCTACGAGCAGTACTTC. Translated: CSVDVMGETYEQYF.

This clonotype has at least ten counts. The CDR3: CASRAGLYEQYF. The CDR3 coding sequence is TGTGCCAGCAGAGCGGGACTCTACGAGCAGTACTTC. V is TRBV6-5 and J is TRBJ2-7; 7 bases map to TRBD2. Germline V gene lookup returns CDR1 MNHEY and CDR2 SVGAGI. The CDR3 length is 12 residues. The junction had 2 bases not matched to a gene; V was cut back by 6 bases and J by 3 bases.

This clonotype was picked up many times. CDR3 sequence (DNA): TGCAGCGTTGAAGGTCGGAAGAACACTGAAGCTTTCTTT. This translates into CSVEGRKNTEAFF. V and J are TRBV29-1 and TRBJ1-1; no firm D call. Trimming removed 1 base from V and 1 base from J, with 7 bases in between. The germline V gene has CDR1 SQVTM and CDR2 ANQGSEA. There are 13 residues in the CDR3.

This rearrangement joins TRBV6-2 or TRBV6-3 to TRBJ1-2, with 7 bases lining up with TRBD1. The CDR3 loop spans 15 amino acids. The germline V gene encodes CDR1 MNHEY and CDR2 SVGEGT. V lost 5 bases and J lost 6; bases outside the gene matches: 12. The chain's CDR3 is CASSHWDSPLDGYTF. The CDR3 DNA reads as TGTGCCAGCAGTCATTGGGACAGCCCTCTGGATGGCTACACCTTC.

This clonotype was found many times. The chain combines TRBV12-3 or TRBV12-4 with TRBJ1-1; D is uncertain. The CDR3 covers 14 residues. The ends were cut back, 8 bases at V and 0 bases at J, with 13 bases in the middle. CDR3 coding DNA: TGTGCCAGCTTACTTAGTCGATTGAACACTGAAGCTTTCTTT. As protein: CASLLSRLNTEAFF.

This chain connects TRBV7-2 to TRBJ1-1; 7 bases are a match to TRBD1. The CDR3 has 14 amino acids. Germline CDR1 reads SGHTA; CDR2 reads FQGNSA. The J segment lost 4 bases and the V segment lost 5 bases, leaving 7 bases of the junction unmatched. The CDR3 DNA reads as TGTGCCAGCAGCCGCAGGGACAGCAGCACTGAAGCTTTCTTT. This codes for CASSRRDSSTEAFF.

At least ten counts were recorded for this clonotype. The CDR3, as DNA: TGTGCCAGCAGTGAATCGCGGTCGTACCAAGAGACCCAGTACTTC. It is translated as CASSESRSYQETQYF. V gene TRBV25-1 combines with J gene TRBJ2-5, with unresolved D. Germline CDR1 reads MGHDK; CDR2 reads SYGVNS. The CDR3 is made up of 15 amino acids. V was pared by 1 base and J by 0 bases, with 9 bases between.

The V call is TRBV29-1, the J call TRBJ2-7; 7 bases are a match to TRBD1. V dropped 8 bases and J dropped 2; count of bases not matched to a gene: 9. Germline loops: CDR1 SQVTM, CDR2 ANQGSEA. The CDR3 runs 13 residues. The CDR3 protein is CSQGQLYAYEQYF. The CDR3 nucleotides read TGCAGCCAGGGACAGCTTTATGCCTACGAGCAGTACTTC.

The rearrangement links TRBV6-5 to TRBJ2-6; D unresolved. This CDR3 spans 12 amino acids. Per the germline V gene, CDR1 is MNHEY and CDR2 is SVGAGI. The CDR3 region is CCSGPGANVLTF. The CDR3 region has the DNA TGTTGTTCCGGGCCTGGGGCCAACGTCCTGACTTTC.

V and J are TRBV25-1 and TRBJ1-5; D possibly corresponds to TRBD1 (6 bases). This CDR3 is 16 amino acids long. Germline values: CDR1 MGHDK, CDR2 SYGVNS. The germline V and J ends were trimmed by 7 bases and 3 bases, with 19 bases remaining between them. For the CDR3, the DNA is TGTGCCAGCACCTCCCGGGGGGCACGTGTCAATCAGCCCCAGCATTTT. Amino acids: CASTSRGARVNQPQHF.

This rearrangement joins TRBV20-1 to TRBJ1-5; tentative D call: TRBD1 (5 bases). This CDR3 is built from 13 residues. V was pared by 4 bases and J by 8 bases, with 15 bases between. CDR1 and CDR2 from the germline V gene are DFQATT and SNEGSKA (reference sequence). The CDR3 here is CSATPPGGEPQHF. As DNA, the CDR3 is TGCAGTGCTACCCCCCCCGGGGGAGAGCCCCAGCATTTT.

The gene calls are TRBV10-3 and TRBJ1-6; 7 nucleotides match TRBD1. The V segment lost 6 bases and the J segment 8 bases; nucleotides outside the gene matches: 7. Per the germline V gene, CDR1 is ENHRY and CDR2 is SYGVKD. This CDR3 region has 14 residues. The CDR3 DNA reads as TGTGCCATCAGGGGGGACAGCCGATATTCACCCCTCCACTTT. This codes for CAIRGDSRYSPLHF.

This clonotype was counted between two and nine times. CDR3 nucleotides: TGTGCCAGCAGCTTGGGGACGGGGTCGAACACCGGGGAGCTGTTTTTT. Protein product: CASSLGTGSNTGELFF. V and J are TRBV5-6 and TRBJ2-2, with D perhaps TRBD2 (5 bases). CDR3 size: 16 residues. CDR1 and CDR2 from the germline V gene are SGHDT and YYEEEE. V gave up 0 bases and J gave up 0 bases, with 9 bases separating them.

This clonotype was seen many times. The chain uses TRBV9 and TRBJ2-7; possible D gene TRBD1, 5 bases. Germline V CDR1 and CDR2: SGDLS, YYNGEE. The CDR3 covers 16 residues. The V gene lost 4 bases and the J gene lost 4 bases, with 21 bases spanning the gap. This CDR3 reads CASSPTEPSRIYEQYF. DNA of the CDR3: TGTGCCAGCAGCCCGACAGAGCCCAGCCGAATTTACGAGCAGTACTTC.

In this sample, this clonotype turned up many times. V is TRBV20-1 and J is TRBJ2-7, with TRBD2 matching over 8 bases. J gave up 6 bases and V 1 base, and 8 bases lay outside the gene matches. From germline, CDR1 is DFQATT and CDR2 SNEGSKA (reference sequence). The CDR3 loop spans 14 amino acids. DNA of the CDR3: TGCAGTGCTAGAGGAACTGCGGGAGGAAGCGAGCAGTACTTC. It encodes CSARGTAGGSEQYF.

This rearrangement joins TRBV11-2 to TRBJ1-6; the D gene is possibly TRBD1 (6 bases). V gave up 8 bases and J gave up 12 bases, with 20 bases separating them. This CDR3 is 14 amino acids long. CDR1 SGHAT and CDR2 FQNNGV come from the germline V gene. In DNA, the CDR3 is TGTGCCAGCTTAGTACCCGGCAGGGGTGTACCCCTCCACTTT. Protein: CASLVPGRGVPLHF. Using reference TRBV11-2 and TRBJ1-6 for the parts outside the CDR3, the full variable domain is EAGVAQSPRYKIIEKRQSVAFWCNPISGHATLYWYQQILGQGPKLLIQFQNNGVVDDSQLPKDRFSAERLKGVDSTLKIQPAKLEDSAVYLCASLVPGRGVPLHFGNGTRLTVT.

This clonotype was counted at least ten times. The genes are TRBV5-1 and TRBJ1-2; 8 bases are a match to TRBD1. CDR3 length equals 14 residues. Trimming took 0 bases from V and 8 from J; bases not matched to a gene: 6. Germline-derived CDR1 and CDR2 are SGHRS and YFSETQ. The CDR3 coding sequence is TGCGCCAGCAGCTTGGAAGGCAGGGGGCACGGCTACACCTTC. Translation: CASSLEGRGHGYTF. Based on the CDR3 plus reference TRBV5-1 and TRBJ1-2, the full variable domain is KAGVTQTPRYLIKTRGQQVTLSCSPISGHRSVSWYQQTPGQGLQFLFEYFSETQRNKGNFPGRFSGRQFSNSRSEMNVSTLELGDSALYLCASSLEGRGHGYTFGSGTRLTVV.

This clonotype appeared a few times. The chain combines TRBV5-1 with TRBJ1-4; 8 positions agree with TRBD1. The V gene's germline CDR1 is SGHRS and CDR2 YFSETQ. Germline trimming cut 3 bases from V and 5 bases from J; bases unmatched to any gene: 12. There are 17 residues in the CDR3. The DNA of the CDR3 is TGCGCCAGCAGCTGGGCCCTAAGACAGGGGTCAAATGAAAAACTGTTTTTT. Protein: CASSWALRQGSNEKLFF.

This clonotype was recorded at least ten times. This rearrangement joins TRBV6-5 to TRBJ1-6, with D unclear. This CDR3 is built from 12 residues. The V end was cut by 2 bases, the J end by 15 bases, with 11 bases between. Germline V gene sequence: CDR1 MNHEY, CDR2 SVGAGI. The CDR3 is CASSYGTPRLHF. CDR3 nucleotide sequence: TGTGCCAGCAGTTACGGCACCCCTCGCCTCCACTTT.

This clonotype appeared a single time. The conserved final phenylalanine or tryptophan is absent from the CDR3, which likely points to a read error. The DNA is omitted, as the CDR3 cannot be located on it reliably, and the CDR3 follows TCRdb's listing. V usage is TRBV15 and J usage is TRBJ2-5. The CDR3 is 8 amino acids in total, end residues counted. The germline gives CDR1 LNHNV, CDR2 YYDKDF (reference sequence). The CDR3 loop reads CATSRVLT.

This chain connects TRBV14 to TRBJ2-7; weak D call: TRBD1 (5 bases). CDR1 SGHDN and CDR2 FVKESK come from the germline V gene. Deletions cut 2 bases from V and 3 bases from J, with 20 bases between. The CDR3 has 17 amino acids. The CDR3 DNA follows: TGTGCCAGCAGCCAAATGACAGCCCGGAACAACAACTACGAGCAGTACTTC. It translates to CASSQMTARNNNYEQYF.

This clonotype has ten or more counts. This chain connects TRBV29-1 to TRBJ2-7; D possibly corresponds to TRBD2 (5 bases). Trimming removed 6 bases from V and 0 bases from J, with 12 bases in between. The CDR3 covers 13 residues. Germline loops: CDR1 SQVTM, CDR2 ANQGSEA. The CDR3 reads CSVRGAGSYEQYF. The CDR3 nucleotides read TGCAGCGTCCGCGGTGCGGGCTCCTACGAGCAGTACTTC.

The CDR3 coding sequence is TGTGCCAGCAGCTTTGGGCGGGGGGCAGGAGAGACCCAGTACTTC. Encoded protein: CASSFGRGAGETQYF. V usage is TRBV5-6 and J usage is TRBJ2-5, with 8 bases identical to TRBD2. Germline V gene sequence: CDR1 SGHDT, CDR2 YYEEEE. This CDR3 contains 15 residues. V was pared by 2 bases and J by 4 bases, with 7 bases of the junction left unmatched. Combining the CDR3 with reference TRBV5-6 and TRBJ2-5 gives the whole variable domain DAGVTQSPTHLIKTRGQQVTLRCSPKSGHDTVSWYQQALGQGPQFIFQYYEEEERQRGNFPDRFSGHQFPNYSSELNVNALLLGDSALYLCASSFGRGAGETQYFGPGTRLLVL.

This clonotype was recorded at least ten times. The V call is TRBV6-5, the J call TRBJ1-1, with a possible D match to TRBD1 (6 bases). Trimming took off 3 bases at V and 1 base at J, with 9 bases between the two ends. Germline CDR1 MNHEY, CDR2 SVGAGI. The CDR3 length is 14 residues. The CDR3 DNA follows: TGTGCCAGCAGTTATGGGACACGGAACACTGAAGCTTTCTTT. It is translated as CASSYGTRNTEAFF.

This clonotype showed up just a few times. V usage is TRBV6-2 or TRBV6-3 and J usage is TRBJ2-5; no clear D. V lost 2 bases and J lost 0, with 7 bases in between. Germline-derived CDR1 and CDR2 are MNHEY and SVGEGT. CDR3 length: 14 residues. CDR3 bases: TGTGCCAGCAGTTACCTGGGATACCAAGAGACCCAGTACTTC. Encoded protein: CASSYLGYQETQYF.

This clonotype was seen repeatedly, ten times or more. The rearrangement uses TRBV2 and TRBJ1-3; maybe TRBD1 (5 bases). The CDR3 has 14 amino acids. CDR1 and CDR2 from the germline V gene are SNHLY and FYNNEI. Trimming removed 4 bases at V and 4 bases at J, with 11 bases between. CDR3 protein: CASSGRGEGNTIYF. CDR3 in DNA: TGTGCCAGCAGTGGCCGAGGGGAGGGAAACACCATATATTTT.

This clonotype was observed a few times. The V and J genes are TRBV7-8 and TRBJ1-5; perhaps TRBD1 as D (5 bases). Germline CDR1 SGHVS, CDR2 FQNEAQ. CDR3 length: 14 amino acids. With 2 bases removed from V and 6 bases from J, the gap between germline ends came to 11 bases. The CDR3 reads CASSLSRAGQPQHF. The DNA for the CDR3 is TGTGCCAGCAGCTTATCCAGGGCAGGTCAGCCCCAGCATTTT. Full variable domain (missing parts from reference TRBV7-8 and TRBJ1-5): GAGVSQSPRYKVAKRGQDVALRCDPISGHVSLFWYQQALGQGPEFLTYFQNEAQLDKSGLPSDRFFAERPEGSVSTLKIQRTQQEDSAVYLCASSLSRAGQPQHFGDGTRLSIL.